The 30 T cell receptor beta chains below were found in one sample sequenced in a study of identifying expanded T cells in peripheral blood. Sequencing was performed with immunoSEQ multiplex PCR; in TCRdb, only in-frame clones are kept and a portion is missing. This table has under 130,000 clones, about 89% appearing once. Sequencing used blood. These receptors all come from a person aged 18 to 75 in good health.

The genes are TRBV19 and TRBJ2-7, with 11 bases that match TRBD2. Looked up from germline, CDR1 is LNHDA and CDR2 is SQIVND (reference sequence). V lost 3 bases, J lost 0 bases, and 7 bases stayed unmatched. The CDR3 loop spans 17 amino acids. CDR3 in DNA: TGTGCCAGTAGTATTGCTAGCGGGGGGCCCAGCTCCTACGAGCAGTACTTC. Its translation: CASSIASGGPSSYEQYF.

V usage is TRBV28 and J usage is TRBJ1-1, with TRBD1 as a possible D gene (6 bases). Germline V CDR1 and CDR2: MDHEN, SYDVKM. The CDR3 totals 17 residues. Trimming took 6 bases from V and 0 from J, leaving 20 bases between them. The CDR3 coding sequence is TGTGCCAGCAGGAAAGAGTGGGGGGCTGATATGAACACTGAAGCTTTCTTT. Translation gives CASRKEWGADMNTEAFF.

Here the CDR3 reads CASSSGTGADTQYF. The CDR3 nucleotides read TGTGCCAGCAGCTCGGGGACAGGGGCAGATACGCAGTATTTT. V usage is TRBV7-7 and J usage is TRBJ2-3; 10 bases line up with TRBD1. The CDR3 has 14 residues. V shed 4 bases, J shed 4 bases, and the junction held 2 bases outside the gene matches. Germline-derived CDR1 and CDR2 are SSHAT and FNYEAQ (reference sequence). Together with reference TRBV7-7 and TRBJ2-3, the CDR3 gives the full variable domain: GAGVSQSPRYKVTKRGQDVTLRCDPISSHATLYWYQQALGQGPEFLTYFNYEAQPDKSGLPSDRFSAERPEGSISTLTIQRTEQRDSAMYRCASSSGTGADTQYFGPGTRLTVL.

This sequence joins TRBV18 and TRBJ2-6, with D hard to call. V shed 0 bases and J shed 4 bases, with 16 bases lying between them. This CDR3 has 18 amino acids. Germline CDR1 and CDR2: KGHSH and LQKENI. The CDR3 spells CASSPPGHYLSGANVLTF. In DNA form, the CDR3 reads TGTGCCAGCTCACCACCGGGTCACTACCTCTCCGGGGCCAACGTCCTGACTTTC.

The chain has TRBV7-6 and TRBJ1-1, with D possibly matching TRBD1 (5 bases). This CDR3 region has 15 residues. V lost 1 base to trimming and J lost 1 base, with 10 bases between them. CDR1 and CDR2 from the germline V gene are SGHVS and FNYEAQ. CDR3 sequence: CASSLEGAGNTEAFF. The DNA of the CDR3 is TGTGCCAGCAGCTTAGAAGGGGCAGGGAACACTGAAGCTTTCTTT.

As DNA, the CDR3 is TGTGCCAGCAGCTTATGGGGGGCCACGAACACCGGGGAGCTGTTTTTT. Translated, it gives CASSLWGATNTGELFF. V is TRBV7-8 and J is TRBJ2-2; D is tentatively TRBD1 or TRBD2 (6 bases each). The V end lost 2 bases, the J end lost 0 bases, and 10 bases lay between the germline ends. Per the germline V gene, CDR1 is SGHVS and CDR2 is FQNEAQ. The CDR3 spans 16 residues. The full variable domain, in which reference TRBV7-8 and TRBJ2-2 provide the parts outside the CDR3, is GAGVSQSPRYKVAKRGQDVALRCDPISGHVSLFWYQQALGQGPEFLTYFQNEAQLDKSGLPSDRFFAERPEGSVSTLKIQRTQQEDSAVYLCASSLWGATNTGELFFGEGSRLTVL.

The chain links TRBV10-2 to TRBJ1-5; possible D gene TRBD1, 6 bases. Trimming removed 9 bases from V and 1 base from J, with 10 bases in between. The germline V gene has CDR1 WSHSY and CDR2 SAAADI. The CDR3 has 13 amino acids. The CDR3 sequence: CARGGQSNQPQHF. DNA of the CDR3: TGCGCCAGGGGGGGACAAAGCAATCAGCCCCAGCATTTT.

The chain couples TRBV27 to TRBJ1-6; D not certain. CDR3 length equals 17 residues. Germline V CDR1 and CDR2: MNHEY, SMNVEV (reference sequence). Trimming left V 2 bases short and J 0 bases short, with 11 bases between. DNA for the CDR3: TGTGCCAGCAGTTTAGGGCTTGGTAGCTCCTATAATTCACCCCTCCACTTT. Its translation: CASSLGLGSSYNSPLHF.

CDR3 region: CASRRDVYGNTIYF. DNA for the CDR3: TGTGCCAGCAGGCGGGACGTATATGGAAACACCATATATTTT. This rearrangement joins TRBV2 to TRBJ1-3; tentative D call: TRBD1 (5 bases). The CDR3 runs to 14 residues. V lost 6 bases and J 3 bases, leaving 12 bases between the germline ends. CDR1 SNHLY and CDR2 FYNNEI come from the germline V gene.

This clone has just a few counts. The genes are TRBV15 and TRBJ2-3; D is unclear. Trimming took off 3 bases at V and 5 bases at J, with 6 bases between the two ends. Germline V lookup: CDR1 LNHNV, CDR2 YYDKDF (reference sequence). The CDR3 is made up of 12 amino acids. DNA of the CDR3: TGTGCCACCAGCAGGAACCTAGATACGCAGTATTTT. Amino acid sequence: CATSRNLDTQYF.

V gene TRBV10-3 combines with J gene TRBJ1-5, with 12 nucleotides matching TRBD1. The V gene's germline CDR1 is ENHRY and CDR2 SYGVKD. With 10 bases clipped from V and 2 bases from J, the junction kept 12 bases outside the gene matches. CDR3 length: 17 amino acids. The CDR3 DNA sequence: TGTGCCACCGGCCTAGGGACAGGGGGCATGGGCAATCAGCCCCAGCATTTT. Residues: CATGLGTGGMGNQPQHF.

This sequence joins TRBV30 and TRBJ1-2; D unresolved. Trimming cost V 3 bases and J 2 bases, with 13 bases left between them. The length of the CDR3 is 14 residues. CDR1 is GTSNPN and CDR2 is SVGIG in the germline V gene (reference sequence). For the CDR3, the DNA is TGTGCCTGGAGGGGAGGTTACGGGAACTATGGCTACACCTTC. Protein sequence: CAWRGGYGNYGYTF. Looking up the rest from reference TRBV30 and TRBJ1-2 gives the full variable domain: SQTIHQWPATLVQPVGSPLSLECTVEGTSNPNLYWYRQAAGRGLQLLFYSVGIGQISSEVPQNLSASRPQDRQFILSSKKLLLSDSGFYLCAWRGGYGNYGYTFGSGTRLTVV.

CDR3 amino acids: CASSQDPNQPQHF. The CDR3 DNA follows: TGTGCCAGCAGCCAAGACCCTAATCAGCCCCAGCATTTT. V usage is TRBV11-2 and J usage is TRBJ1-5; D unresolved. The germline V and J ends were trimmed by 5 bases and 4 bases, with 9 bases remaining between them. Germline V gene sequence: CDR1 SGHAT, CDR2 FQNNGV. The CDR3 totals 13 residues.

The rearrangement links TRBV9 to TRBJ2-2; no clear D gene. The length of the CDR3 is 12 residues. Trimming pared 0 bases from V and 4 bases from J, leaving 1 base between. Germline values: CDR1 SGDLS, CDR2 YYNGEE. In DNA form, the CDR3 reads TGTGCCAGCAGCGTAGGCACCGGGGAGCTGTTTTTT. It is translated as CASSVGTGELFF.

The chain links TRBV30 to TRBJ2-1, with TRBD1 matching 8 bases. CDR1 GTSNPN and CDR2 SVGIG come from the germline V gene (reference sequence). The CDR3 has 13 residues. V trimming: 4 bases; J trimming: 9 bases; junction bases outside the gene matches: 8. The CDR3 region is CAWTNGQGIEQFF. For the CDR3, the DNA is TGTGCCTGGACCAACGGACAGGGAATTGAGCAGTTCTTC. Full variable domain (remainder filled in from reference TRBV30 and TRBJ2-1): SQTIHQWPATLVQPVGSPLSLECTVEGTSNPNLYWYRQAAGRGLQLLFYSVGIGQISSEVPQNLSASRPQDRQFILSSKKLLLSDSGFYLCAWTNGQGIEQFFGPGTRLTVL.

The CDR3 coding sequence is TGTGCCAGTAGTATAGGTCGAGGAGATGGCTACACCTTC. Its translation is CASSIGRGDGYTF. This chain joins TRBV19 and TRBJ1-2, with D unresolved. The CDR3 is 13 amino acids. Germline CDR1 reads LNHDA; CDR2 reads SQIVND (reference sequence). Trimming removed 1 base from V and 6 bases from J, with 9 bases in between.

V and J are TRBV6-5 and TRBJ2-7, with D tentatively TRBD1 or TRBD2 (5 bases each). V shed 2 bases and J shed 5 bases, with 16 bases lying between them. The germline V gene has CDR1 MNHEY and CDR2 SVGAGI. This CDR3 has 15 amino acids. The CDR3 DNA sequence: TGTGCCAGCAGTTACGGGGGTACGAGTCTTAACGAGCAGTACTTC. It encodes CASSYGGTSLNEQYF.

V is TRBV6-1 and J is TRBJ2-2; D remains unclear. The CDR3 runs to 16 residues. Germline V gene lookup returns CDR1 MNHNS and CDR2 SASEGT. The germline V and J ends were trimmed by 4 bases and 0 bases, with 12 bases remaining between them. The CDR3 region is CASSGSHSTNTGELFF. For the CDR3, the DNA is TGTGCCAGCAGTGGATCCCATAGTACGAACACCGGGGAGCTGTTTTTT.

Here the CDR3 DNA reads TGTGCCAGCAGGACCCCCCGGGACAGGGATCGTACCAATCAGCCCCAGCATTTT. Protein sequence: CASRTPRDRDRTNQPQHF. The chain recombines TRBV27 with TRBJ1-5, with 9 bases lining up with TRBD1. J gave up 3 bases and V 6 bases, and 15 bases lay outside the gene matches. Germline V lookup: CDR1 MNHEY, CDR2 SMNVEV (reference sequence). This CDR3 has 18 residues.

The chain couples TRBV7-2 to TRBJ1-3; D is undetermined. The CDR3 extends over 13 amino acids. V lost 3 bases and J 0 bases, leaving 3 bases between the germline ends. Germline V gives CDR1 SGHTA, CDR2 FQGNSA. CDR3 residues: CASSFGSGNTIYF. Here the CDR3 DNA reads TGTGCCAGCAGCTTCGGCTCTGGAAACACCATATATTTT.

As DNA, the CDR3 is TGTGCCAGCAGCTCTTCCTATCTGACAGCGACGGATAATTCACCCCTCCACTTT. Its translation: CASSSSYLTATDNSPLHF. V and J are TRBV28 and TRBJ1-6; possibly TRBD1 for D (5 bases). The CDR3 extends over 18 amino acids. CDR1 is MDHEN and CDR2 is SYDVKM in the germline V gene. V dropped 6 bases and J dropped 5 bases, with 23 bases sitting between them.

This chain uses TRBV19 with TRBJ2-5, with 11 positions matching TRBD1. CDR1 and CDR2 (germline): LNHDA, SQIVND (reference sequence). J was trimmed by 8 bases and V by 8 bases; bases with no gene match: 1. This CDR3 is built from 11 residues. The CDR3 DNA sequence: TGTGCCAGTGGGACAGGGGGAACCCAGTACTTC. It is translated as CASGTGGTQYF. Full variable domain (missing parts from reference TRBV19 and TRBJ2-5): DGGITQSPKYLFRKEGQNVTLSCEQNLNHDAMYWYRQDPGQGLRLIYYSQIVNDFQKGDIAEGYSVSREKKESFPLTVTSAQKNPTAFYLCASGTGGTQYFGPGTRLLVL.

The CDR3 sequence is CASSPLRVGQGYTGELFF. The CDR3 DNA sequence: TGTGCCAGCAGCCCTCTCCGGGTAGGACAGGGTTACACCGGGGAGCTGTTTTTT. The chain couples TRBV7-9 to TRBJ2-2, with TRBD1 matching over 8 bases. The CDR3 runs 18 residues. With 5 bases clipped from V and 3 bases from J, the junction kept 14 bases outside the gene matches. The germline V gene has CDR1 SEHNR and CDR2 FQNEAQ (reference sequence). Full variable domain (outside the CDR3, taken from reference TRBV7-9 and TRBJ2-2): DTGVSQNPRHKITKRGQNVTFRCDPISEHNRLYWYRQTLGQGPEFLTYFQNEAQLEKSRLLSDRFSAERPKGSFSTLEIQRTEQGDSAMYLCASSPLRVGQGYTGELFFGEGSRLTVL.

The chain joins TRBV28 to TRBJ2-7, with TRBD1 matching 9 bases. V trimming: 5 bases; J trimming: 4 bases; junction bases outside the gene matches: 12. Germline assignment: CDR1 MDHEN and CDR2 SYDVKM. The CDR3 consists of 16 residues. CDR3 sequence (DNA): TGTGCCAGCAGTCCCGGACAGGGGCCGAGGGTGTACGAGCAGTACTTC. Amino acids: CASSPGQGPRVYEQYF.

This clone was detected only once. J is TRBJ2-1 and V is TRBV5-6; TRBD2 aligns across 9 bases. The CDR3 covers 12 residues. The germline CDR1 and CDR2 sequences are SGHDT and YYEEEE. V lost 4 bases and J lost 14; bases outside the gene matches: 7. The CDR3 coding sequence is TGTGCCAGCAGCCCAGGGACTAGCTTCAAGTTCTTC. This sequence encodes CASSPGTSFKFF.

This sequence joins TRBV15 and TRBJ2-1; 12 nucleotides match TRBD1. CDR1 LNHNV and CDR2 YYDKDF come from the germline V gene (reference sequence). Trimming cost V 1 base and J 6 bases; bases outside gene matches: 4. The CDR3 length is 16 residues. The CDR3, as DNA: TGTGCCACCAGCAGAGGATGGGACAGGGGGCTCAATGAGCAGTTCTTC. This gives the protein CATSRGWDRGLNEQFF.

The chain is built from TRBV21-1 and TRBJ1-1. TRBV21-1 is designated a pseudogene. The CDR3 totals 13 residues. CDR3 loop: CASSAGGNTEAFF. DNA for the CDR3: TGTGCCAGCAGCGCCGGGGGCAACACTGAAGCTTTCTTT.

The chain recombines TRBV11-2 with TRBJ2-3, with 7 bases that match TRBD2. The CDR3 loop spans 15 amino acids. The V segment lost 2 bases and the J segment 0 bases; nucleotides outside the gene matches: 2. CDR1 is SGHAT, CDR2 FQNNGV, per germline. The chain's CDR3 is CASSLWGGSTDTQYF. The CDR3 nucleotides are TGTGCCAGCAGCTTATGGGGGGGTAGCACAGATACGCAGTATTTT.

This clone was picked up a small number of times. The V and J genes are TRBV21-1 and TRBJ1-6. TRBV21-1 is deemed a pseudogene. The CDR3 runs 14 residues. In DNA, the CDR3 is TGTGCCAGCAGCTCCCCGGGCGCGCATTCACCCCTCCACTTT. Translating it yields CASSSPGAHSPLHF.

In its sample, this clone was seen once. This chain connects TRBV15 to TRBJ1-3, with D tentatively TRBD1 (5 bases). V lost 0 bases and J lost 4, with 19 bases in between. Germline-derived CDR1 and CDR2 are LNHNV and YYDKDF (reference sequence). This CDR3 has 18 residues. The CDR3 is CATSRDGPGRAYGNTIYF. The DNA of the CDR3 is TGTGCCACCAGCAGAGATGGTCCCGGCAGGGCGTACGGAAACACCATATATTTT.